This T cell receptor beta chain is drawn from a study of cytomegalovirus exposure and HLA in healthy donors. Germline V lookup: CDR1 LNHNV, CDR2 YYDKDF (reference sequence). V gave up 0 bases and J gave up 3 bases; unmatched junction bases: 1. CDR3 length: 15 residues. Both 60 Vbeta primers and 13 Jbeta primers went into the PCR. Profiled with immunoSEQ multiplex PCR; TCRdb holds only in-frame clones, not every one. In all, the sample yields roughly 100,000 clones. The TCR originated in a man between 50 and 59 years old in good health and CMV-seronegative. The sample comprised PBMCs. This rearrangement joins TRBV15 to TRBJ1-4; 7 bases align to TRBD1. The CDR3 DNA reads as TGTGCCACCAGCAGAGACAGGGGGGCTAATGAAAAACTGTTTTTT. It is translated as CATSRDRGANEKLFF.